Listed below are T cell receptor beta chains from one sample, sequenced in a study of CD8 T cells in Susac syndrome. TCRdb itself ran the immunoSEQ multiplex PCR reads through MiXCR, one entry per CDR3 protein. The sample consists of approximately 150,000 distinct CDR3 sequences, roughly 93% of them appearing once. Source material: CD4+ T cells from PBMCs. These receptors were collected from a human donor in good health. CDR3s include the opening cysteine and the closing phenylalanine or tryptophan. Each record gives: J gene, clone size, V gene, D gene, CDR3 protein, CDR3 DNA. A D gene is named only where the DNA matches it firmly. Clone size is not always given. Where it is, it says once, few, many or a class for expanded clones.

j_gene: TRBJ2-3; abundance: -; v_gene: TRBV6-6; d_gene: TRBD2; CDR3aa: CASGASGGLSDTQYF; CDR3nt: TGTGCCAGCGGAGCGAGCGGGGGGCTGTCAGATACGCAGTATTTT
j_gene: TRBJ2-5; abundance: -; v_gene: TRBV6-5; d_gene: -; CDR3aa: CASSYNRVQETQYF; CDR3nt: TGTGCCAGCAGTTACAACAGGGTCCAAGAGACCCAGTACTTC
j_gene: TRBJ2-1; abundance: -; v_gene: TRBV6-6; d_gene: TRBD2; CDR3aa: CASRGAGGPYNEQFF; CDR3nt: TGTGCCAGCAGGGGAGCGGGGGGGCCTTACAATGAGCAGTTCTTC
j_gene: TRBJ1-1; abundance: -; v_gene: TRBV27; d_gene: -; CDR3aa: CASSILFRGKNTEAFF; CDR3nt: TGTGCCAGCAGTATCCTCTTCAGGGGAAAGAACACTGAAGCTTTCTTT
j_gene: TRBJ2-7; abundance: -; v_gene: TRBV7-2; d_gene: -; CDR3aa: CASSSTGAGEQYF; CDR3nt: TGTGCCAGCAGCTCGACAGGTGCCGGCGAGCAGTACTTC
j_gene: TRBJ1-4; abundance: -; v_gene: TRBV29-1; d_gene: -; CDR3aa: CSGSRGHEKLFF; CDR3nt: TGCAGCGGCTCACGGGGTCACGAAAAACTGTTTTTT
j_gene: TRBJ1-1; abundance: -; v_gene: TRBV9; d_gene: TRBD1; CDR3aa: CASSARQGPRTEAFF; CDR3nt: TGTGCCAGCAGCGCACGACAGGGTCCGCGAACTGAAGCTTTCTTT
j_gene: TRBJ1-5; abundance: once; v_gene: TRBV19; d_gene: -; CDR3aa: CASSMSPFGNQPQHF; CDR3nt: TGTGCCAGTAGTATGTCTCCTTTTGGCAATCAGCCCCAGCATTTT
j_gene: TRBJ2-5; abundance: -; v_gene: TRBV6-4; d_gene: TRBD2; CDR3aa: CASSDPFTGSTSGGAHQETQYF; CDR3nt: TGTGCCAGCAGTGACCCTTTCACAGGATCGACTAGCGGGGGGGCCCACCAAGAGACCCAGTACTTC
j_gene: TRBJ2-5; abundance: once; v_gene: TRBV5-5; d_gene: -; CDR3aa: CASSLGDETQYF; CDR3nt: TGTGCCAGCAGCCTGGGGGATGAGACCCAGTACTTC
j_gene: TRBJ2-5; abundance: few; v_gene: TRBV5-1; d_gene: -; CDR3aa: CASSLREQETQYF; CDR3nt: TGCGCCAGCAGCTTGAGGGAACAAGAGACCCAGTACTTC
j_gene: TRBJ1-1; abundance: once; v_gene: TRBV7-8; d_gene: -; CDR3aa: CASSPTVGKTEAFF; CDR3nt: TGTGCCAGCAGCCCCACGGTGGGTAAAACTGAAGCTTTCTTT
j_gene: TRBJ2-7; abundance: -; v_gene: TRBV25-1; d_gene: TRBD2; CDR3aa: CASSESLVAGLGGEQYF; CDR3nt: TGTGCCAGCAGTGAATCCCTCGTAGCGGGGCTGGGAGGGGAGCAGTACTTC
j_gene: TRBJ1-2; abundance: -; v_gene: TRBV7-8; d_gene: -; CDR3aa: CASSLGMGGGGYTF; CDR3nt: TGTGCCAGCAGCTTAGGAATGGGGGGAGGGGGCTACACCTTC
j_gene: TRBJ2-2; abundance: -; v_gene: TRBV5-1; d_gene: -; CDR3aa: CASSSGQNTGELFF; CDR3nt: TGCGCCAGCAGCTCCGGACAGAACACCGGGGAGCTGTTTTTT
j_gene: TRBJ2-2; abundance: -; v_gene: TRBV5-4; d_gene: TRBD2; CDR3aa: CASSLFPAGGTGELFF; CDR3nt: TGTGCCAGCAGCTTGTTTCCAGCGGGGGGAACCGGGGAGCTGTTTTTT
j_gene: TRBJ1-1; abundance: -; v_gene: TRBV29-1; d_gene: -; CDR3aa: CSVYTNTEAFF; CDR3nt: TGCAGCGTTTACACGAACACTGAAGCTTTCTTT
j_gene: TRBJ1-1; abundance: -; v_gene: TRBV27; d_gene: -; CDR3aa: CASSLEGEDTEAFF; CDR3nt: TGTGCCAGCAGTTTAGAAGGGGAAGACACTGAAGCTTTCTTT
j_gene: TRBJ1-1; abundance: -; v_gene: TRBV2; d_gene: -; CDR3aa: CASSPLAGLRTEAFF; CDR3nt: TGTGCCAGCAGCCCTCTGGCAGGGCTCAGAACTGAAGCTTTCTTT
j_gene: TRBJ2-1; abundance: -; v_gene: TRBV7-3; d_gene: TRBD1; CDR3aa: CASSSGTGGEVEQFF; CDR3nt: TGTGCCAGCAGCTCCGGGACAGGGGGCGAAGTTGAGCAGTTCTTC
j_gene: TRBJ2-2; abundance: -; v_gene: TRBV6-1; d_gene: -; CDR3aa: CASSEGTLLELFF; CDR3nt: TGTGCCAGCAGTGAGGGGACACTGTTGGAGCTGTTTTTT
j_gene: TRBJ2-7; abundance: -; v_gene: TRBV3-1; d_gene: TRBD1; CDR3aa: CASSQGRDSHYEQYF; CDR3nt: TGTGCCAGCAGCCAGGGACGGGACAGTCACTACGAGCAGTACTTC
j_gene: TRBJ2-7; abundance: -; v_gene: TRBV7-3; d_gene: -; CDR3aa: CASSLIWGGEQYF; CDR3nt: TGTGCCAGCAGCTTAATTTGGGGAGGCGAGCAGTACTTC
j_gene: TRBJ1-1; abundance: -; v_gene: TRBV25-1; d_gene: -; CDR3aa: CASSDRTRGDTEAFF; CDR3nt: TGTGCCAGCAGTGACAGGACGCGAGGCGACACTGAAGCTTTCTTT
j_gene: TRBJ2-4; abundance: -; v_gene: TRBV7-9; d_gene: -; CDR3aa: CASSLVGSQGDIQYF; CDR3nt: TGTGCCAGCAGCTTAGTCGGCAGTCAAGGGGACATTCAGTACTTC
j_gene: TRBJ1-5; abundance: -; v_gene: TRBV12-3/TRBV12-4; d_gene: TRBD1; CDR3aa: CASRRTGNQPQHF; CDR3nt: TGTGCCAGCAGAAGGACAGGAAATCAGCCCCAGCATTTT
j_gene: TRBJ1-3; abundance: -; v_gene: TRBV20-1; d_gene: -; CDR3aa: CSARYANRGNTIYF; CDR3nt: TGCAGTGCTAGATATGCTAACAGGGGAAACACCATATATTTT
j_gene: TRBJ2-3; abundance: -; v_gene: TRBV20-1; d_gene: TRBD1; CDR3aa: CSAPGTALTDTQYF; CDR3nt: TGCAGTGCCCCGGGGACAGCCCTCACAGATACGCAGTATTTT
j_gene: TRBJ1-5; abundance: -; v_gene: TRBV3-1; d_gene: TRBD1; CDR3aa: CASSQGTGGYQPQHF; CDR3nt: TGTGCCAGCAGCCAGGGGACAGGGGGCTATCAGCCCCAGCATTTT
j_gene: TRBJ2-5; abundance: -; v_gene: TRBV24-1; d_gene: -; CDR3aa: CATSDPSQETQYF; CDR3nt: TGTGCCACCAGTGACCCGTCGCAAGAGACCCAGTACTTC
j_gene: TRBJ1-1; abundance: -; v_gene: TRBV20-1; d_gene: -; CDR3aa: CSASPRGSGTEAFF; CDR3nt: TGCAGTGCTAGCCCCAGGGGATCGGGAACTGAAGCTTTCTTT
j_gene: TRBJ1-2; abundance: -; v_gene: TRBV6-5; d_gene: TRBD1; CDR3aa: CASRRTRTGEQGYTF; CDR3nt: TGTGCCAGCAGGCGGACAAGGACAGGGGAACAGGGCTACACCTTC
j_gene: TRBJ1-1; abundance: once; v_gene: TRBV27; d_gene: -; CDR3aa: CASTTRRGNTEAFF; CDR3nt: TGTGCCAGCACCACGAGACGGGGGAACACTGAAGCTTTCTTT
j_gene: TRBJ1-3; abundance: -; v_gene: TRBV20-1; d_gene: -; CDR3aa: CSARDPVLENTIYF; CDR3nt: TGCAGTGCTAGAGATCCGGTCCTGGAAAACACCATATATTTT
j_gene: TRBJ2-3; abundance: few; v_gene: TRBV7-2; d_gene: -; CDR3aa: CASSLRWDTQYF; CDR3nt: TGTGCCAGCAGCTTAAGGTGGGATACGCAGTATTTT
j_gene: TRBJ1-5; abundance: -; v_gene: TRBV7-2; d_gene: -; CDR3aa: CASSSRGGNQPQHF; CDR3nt: TGTGCCAGCAGCTCCCGGGGTGGCAATCAGCCCCAGCATTTT
j_gene: TRBJ1-6; abundance: -; v_gene: TRBV5-6; d_gene: -; CDR3aa: CASSLRFENSPLHF; CDR3nt: TGTGCCAGCAGCTTGAGATTTGAGAATTCACCCCTCCACTTT
j_gene: TRBJ2-5; abundance: -; v_gene: TRBV5-4; d_gene: TRBD2; CDR3aa: CASSPLTSGGQETQYF; CDR3nt: TGTGCCAGCAGCCCCCTGACTAGCGGGGGACAAGAGACCCAGTACTTC
j_gene: TRBJ1-1; abundance: -; v_gene: TRBV11-2; d_gene: -; CDR3aa: CASSLLGGPTEAFF; CDR3nt: TGTGCCAGCAGCCTCCTAGGGGGGCCAACTGAAGCTTTCTTT
j_gene: TRBJ2-2; abundance: -; v_gene: TRBV7-9; d_gene: -; CDR3aa: CASSLWLGLDTGELFF; CDR3nt: TGTGCCAGCAGCTTATGGCTTGGTTTAGACACCGGGGAGCTGTTTTTT
j_gene: TRBJ1-1; abundance: -; v_gene: TRBV6-5; d_gene: TRBD1; CDR3aa: CASTSADRGLTEAFF; CDR3nt: TGTGCCAGCACTAGCGCCGACAGGGGGTTGACTGAAGCTTTCTTT
j_gene: TRBJ1-1; abundance: -; v_gene: TRBV2; d_gene: -; CDR3aa: CASSDPTTEAFF; CDR3nt: TGTGCCAGCAGTGACCCGACCACTGAAGCTTTCTTT
j_gene: TRBJ2-4; abundance: -; v_gene: TRBV3-1; d_gene: -; CDR3aa: CASSQVPRAESQNIQYF; CDR3nt: TGTGCCAGCAGCCAAGTCCCCAGGGCAGAAAGCCAAAACATTCAGTACTTC
j_gene: TRBJ1-1; abundance: -; v_gene: TRBV10-2; d_gene: -; CDR3aa: CASVEQGGTEAFF; CDR3nt: TGCGCCAGCGTTGAGCAGGGCGGCACTGAAGCTTTCTTT
j_gene: TRBJ1-1; abundance: -; v_gene: TRBV29-1; d_gene: TRBD1; CDR3aa: CSADRAWDTEAFF; CDR3nt: TGCAGCGCGGACAGGGCCTGGGACACTGAAGCTTTCTTT
j_gene: TRBJ2-5; abundance: few; v_gene: TRBV2; d_gene: -; CDR3aa: CASSWYQETQYF; CDR3nt: TGTGCCAGCAGTTGGTACCAAGAGACCCAGTACTTC
j_gene: TRBJ2-3; abundance: -; v_gene: TRBV20-1; d_gene: -; CDR3aa: CSARIRLNTDTQYF; CDR3nt: TGCAGTGCTAGAATTAGGCTGAACACAGATACGCAGTATTTT
j_gene: TRBJ1-6; abundance: -; v_gene: TRBV2; d_gene: -; CDR3aa: CASSLIRYNSPLHF; CDR3nt: TGTGCCAGCAGCCTCATTAGATACAATTCACCCCTCCACTTT
j_gene: TRBJ1-2; abundance: -; v_gene: TRBV24-1; d_gene: -; CDR3aa: CATSAFSAYPNYGYTF; CDR3nt: TGTGCCACCAGTGCCTTCTCGGCATATCCCAACTATGGCTACACCTTC
j_gene: TRBJ1-2; abundance: -; v_gene: TRBV18; d_gene: TRBD1; CDR3aa: CASSPGQGALGYTF; CDR3nt: TGTGCCAGCTCACCGGGACAGGGGGCCCTTGGCTACACCTTC